Each of the 8 T cell receptor beta chains below was sequenced from the same sample in a study of blood T cell repertoires in COVID-19. The method was immunoSEQ multiplex PCR; TCRdb's version includes in-frame clones alone and lacks a portion of them. The top ten clones hold 10% to 15% of a sample with some 80,000 clones, more than 75% of them seen once. Sequencing input: peripheral blood. The receptors come from a human donor in a cohort sampled during active COVID-19.

This chain connects TRBV7-9 to TRBJ1-2; weak D call: TRBD1 (5 bases). Trimming cost V 5 bases and J 4 bases, with 8 bases left between them. The germline gives CDR1 SEHNR, CDR2 FQNEAQ (reference sequence). This CDR3 contains 12 residues. The CDR3 is CASSMDTYGYTF. The CDR3 DNA reads as TGTGCCAGCAGCATGGACACCTATGGCTACACCTTC.

The chain combines TRBV30 with TRBJ1-1; 8 bases line up with TRBD1. Germline V gives CDR1 GTSNPN, CDR2 SVGIG (reference sequence). After removal of 3 bases from V and 11 bases from J, the junction contained 8 bases not matched to a gene. The CDR3 is made up of 12 amino acids. CDR3 sequence: CAWRTQGAGAFF. In nucleotides, the CDR3 is TGTGCCTGGAGGACGCAGGGGGCTGGGGCTTTCTTT.

The chain links TRBV29-1 to TRBJ2-3, with 8 bases matching TRBD2. Per the germline V gene, CDR1 is SQVTM and CDR2 is ANQGSEA. This CDR3 has 14 residues. Trimming at V came to 3 bases and at J to 4 bases, leaving 6 bases not matched to a gene. This chain's CDR3 is CSVEGTSSSDTQYF. The CDR3 coding sequence is TGCAGCGTTGAGGGGACTAGTAGTTCAGATACGCAGTATTTT.

V is TRBV7-9 and J is TRBJ2-3, with D hard to call. V was shortened by 6 bases and J by 4 bases, with 8 bases between the two germline ends. The CDR3 has 12 amino acids. The germline CDR1 and CDR2 sequences are SEHNR and FQNEAQ (reference sequence). The CDR3 loop reads CASSRHADTQYF. The CDR3 coding sequence is TGTGCCAGCAGTCGACACGCAGATACGCAGTATTTT.

CDR3 coding DNA: TGCGCCAGCAGCTTAACAGGGAACGAGCAGTACTTC. Translation gives CASSLTGNEQYF. The J gene is TRBJ2-7, the V gene TRBV5-1, with a tentative D call TRBD1 (6 bases). Germline lookup yields CDR1 SGHRS and CDR2 YFSETQ. Trimming pared 2 bases from V and 5 bases from J, leaving 8 bases between. The CDR3 consists of 12 residues.

This clone was recorded only once. CDR3 loop: CASSLSGDKNIQYF. The CDR3 DNA is TGTGCCAGCAGCCTATCGGGAGACAAAAACATTCAGTACTTC. V usage is TRBV3-1 (or the pseudogene TRBV3-2) and J usage is TRBJ2-4, with D perhaps TRBD2 (6 bases). From germline, CDR1 is LGHDT and CDR2 YNNKEL (reference sequence). Trimming stripped 4 bases from V and 3 bases from J, with 10 bases between. This CDR3 is built from 14 residues.

V and J are TRBV3-1 (or the pseudogene TRBV3-2) and TRBJ1-3; weak D call: TRBD1 (5 bases). The germline CDR1 and CDR2 sequences are LGHDT and YNNKEL (reference sequence). With 1 base removed from V and 0 bases from J, the gap between germline ends came to 7 bases. This CDR3 contains 15 residues. CDR3 DNA: TGTGCCAGCAGCCAAGTCAGGGCCTCTGGAAACACCATATATTTT. Protein sequence: CASSQVRASGNTIYF.

Only a few counts were recorded for this clone. The CDR3 loop reads CASRRTSGSNQPQHF. The CDR3 DNA reads as TGCGCCAGCAGGAGGACGAGCGGTAGCAATCAGCCCCAGCATTTT. This chain uses TRBV5-1 with TRBJ1-5; D is unresolved. Trimming took off 5 bases at V and 0 bases at J, with 12 bases between the two ends. There are 15 residues in the CDR3. Germline CDR1 and CDR2: SGHRS and YFSETQ.